The entry below gives a single T cell receptor beta chain sequence along with its context. Patients of the Seattle cohort, enrolled during active infection, were followed longitudinally. The data derive from a study of blood T cell repertoires in COVID-19. About the research overall: There were acute and convalescent COVID-19 samples, and they came from the United States, Italy and Spain.

Authors' methods: Nucleated cell counts were estimated from reference gene primer amplification. Here immunoSEQ multiplex PCR was the method, and the copy in TCRdb shows in-frame clones only, minus some. V and J calls and clone size follow that table, whereas D and trimming were derived from the DNA. The table includes fewer than 250,000 clones, around 84% detected once. This clonotype was obtained from a woman of 80 years or more with COVID-19, enrolled during active disease. Input material: peripheral blood.

The chain's CDR3 is CASSLAGRQGYEKLFF. CDR3 DNA sequence: TGTGCCAGCAGCTTGGCAGGGAGACAGGGCTATGAAAAACTGTTTTTT. V usage is TRBV11-2 and J usage is TRBJ1-4, with 7 bases fitting TRBD1. Germline V gives CDR1 SGHAT, CDR2 FQNNGV. The CDR3 consists of 16 residues. Unmatched junction bases numbered 10, after V lost 3 bases and J lost 6 bases.